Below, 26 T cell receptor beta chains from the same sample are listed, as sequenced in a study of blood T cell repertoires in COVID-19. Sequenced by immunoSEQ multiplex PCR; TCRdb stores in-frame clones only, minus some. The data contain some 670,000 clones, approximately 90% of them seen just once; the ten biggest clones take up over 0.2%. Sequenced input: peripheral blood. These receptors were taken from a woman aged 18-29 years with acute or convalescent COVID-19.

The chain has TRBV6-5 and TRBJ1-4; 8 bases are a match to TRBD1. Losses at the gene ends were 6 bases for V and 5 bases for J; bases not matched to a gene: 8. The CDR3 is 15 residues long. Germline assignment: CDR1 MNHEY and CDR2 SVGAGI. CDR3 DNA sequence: TGTGCCAGCAGGGGATGGACAGGGCAAAATGAAAAACTGTTTTTT. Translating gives CASRGWTGQNEKLFF.

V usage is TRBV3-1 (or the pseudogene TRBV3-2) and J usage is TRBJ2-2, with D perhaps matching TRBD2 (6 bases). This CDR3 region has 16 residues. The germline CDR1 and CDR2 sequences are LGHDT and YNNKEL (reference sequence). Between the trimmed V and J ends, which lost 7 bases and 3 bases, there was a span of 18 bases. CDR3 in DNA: TGTGCCAGCACTTTCCTGAGCGGGCAAGACACCGGGGAGCTGTTTTTT. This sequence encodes CASTFLSGQDTGELFF.

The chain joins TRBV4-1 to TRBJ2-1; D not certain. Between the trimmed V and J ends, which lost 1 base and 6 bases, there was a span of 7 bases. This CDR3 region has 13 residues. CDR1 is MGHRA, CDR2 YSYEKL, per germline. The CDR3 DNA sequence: TGCGCCAGCAGCCAAGTAATAGCCAATGAGCAGTTCTTC. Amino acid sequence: CASSQVIANEQFF.

In DNA, the CDR3 is TGCGCCAGCAGCCAAGGGGGCAGGGGGAATTTCGGTCAGCCCCAGCATTTT. Its protein product is CASSQGGRGNFGQPQHF. V usage is TRBV4-1 and J usage is TRBJ1-5; TRBD1 aligns across 7 bases. After removal of 1 base from V and 6 bases from J, the junction contained 12 bases not matched to a gene. Germline CDR1 and CDR2: MGHRA and YSYEKL. The CDR3 runs to 17 residues.

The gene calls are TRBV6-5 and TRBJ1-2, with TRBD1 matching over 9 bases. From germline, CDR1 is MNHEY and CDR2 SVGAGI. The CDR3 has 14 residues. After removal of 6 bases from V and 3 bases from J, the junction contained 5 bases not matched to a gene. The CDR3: CASRGQGFYYGYTF. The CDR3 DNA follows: TGTGCCAGCAGAGGACAGGGGTTTTACTATGGCTACACCTTC.

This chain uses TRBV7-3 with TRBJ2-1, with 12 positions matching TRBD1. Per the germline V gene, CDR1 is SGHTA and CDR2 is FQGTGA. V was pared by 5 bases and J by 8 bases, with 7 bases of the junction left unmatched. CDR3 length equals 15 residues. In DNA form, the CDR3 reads TGTGCCAGCAGCCAAGGGACAGGGGGCTTGGATGAGCAGTTCTTC. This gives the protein CASSQGTGGLDEQFF. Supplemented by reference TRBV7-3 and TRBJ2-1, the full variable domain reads GAGVSQTPSNKVTEKGKYVELRCDPISGHTALYWYRQSLGQGPEFLIYFQGTGAADDSGLPNDRFFAVRPEGSVSTLKIQRTERGDSAVYLCASSQGTGGLDEQFFGPGTRLTVL.

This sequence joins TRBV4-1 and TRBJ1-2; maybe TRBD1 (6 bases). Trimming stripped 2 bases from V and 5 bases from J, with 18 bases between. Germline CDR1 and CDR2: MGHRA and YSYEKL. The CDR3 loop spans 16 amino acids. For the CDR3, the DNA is TGCGCCAGCAGCCAAAATGGCAGGGGCAATAGGTATGGCTACACCTTC. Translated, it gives CASSQNGRGNRYGYTF.

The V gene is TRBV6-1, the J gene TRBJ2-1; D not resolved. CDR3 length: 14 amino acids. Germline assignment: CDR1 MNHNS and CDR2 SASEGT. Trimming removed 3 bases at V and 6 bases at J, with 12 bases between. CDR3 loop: CASSDTHGLNEQFF. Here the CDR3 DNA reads TGTGCCAGCAGTGATACCCACGGTCTCAATGAGCAGTTCTTC.

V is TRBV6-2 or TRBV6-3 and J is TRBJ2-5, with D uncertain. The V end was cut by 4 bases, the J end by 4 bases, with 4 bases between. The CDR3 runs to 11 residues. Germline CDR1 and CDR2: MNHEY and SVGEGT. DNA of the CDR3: TGTGCCAGCAGTTCGGGAGAGACCCAGTACTTC. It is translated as CASSSGETQYF.

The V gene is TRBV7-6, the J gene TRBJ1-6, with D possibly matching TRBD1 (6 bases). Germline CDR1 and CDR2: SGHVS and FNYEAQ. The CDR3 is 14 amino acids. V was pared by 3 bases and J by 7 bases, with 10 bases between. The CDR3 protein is CASSFEGQNSPLHF. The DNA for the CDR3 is TGTGCCAGCAGCTTCGAAGGACAGAATTCACCCCTCCACTTT.

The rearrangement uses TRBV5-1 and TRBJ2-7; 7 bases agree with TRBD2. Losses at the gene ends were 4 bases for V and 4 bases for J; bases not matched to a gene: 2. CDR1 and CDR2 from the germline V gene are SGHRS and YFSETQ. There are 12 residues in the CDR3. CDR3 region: CASSGGDYEQYF. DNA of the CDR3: TGCGCCAGCAGCGGGGGGGATTACGAGCAGTACTTC.

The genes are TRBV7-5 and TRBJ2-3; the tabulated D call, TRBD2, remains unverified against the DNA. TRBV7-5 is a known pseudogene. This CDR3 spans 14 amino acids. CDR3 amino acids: CARSSVSVTDTQYF. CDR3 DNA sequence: TGTGCCAGAAGCTCCGTAAGCGTCACAGATACGCAGTATTTT.

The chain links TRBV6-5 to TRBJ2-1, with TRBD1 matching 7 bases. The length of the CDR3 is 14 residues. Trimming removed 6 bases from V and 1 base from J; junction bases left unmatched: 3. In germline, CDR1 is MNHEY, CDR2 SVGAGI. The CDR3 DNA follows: TGTGCCAGCAGAGTGACAGGGTCCTACAATGAGCAGTTCTTC. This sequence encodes CASRVTGSYNEQFF.

The CDR3: CASSRPRDSPNSPLHF. CDR3 nucleotides: TGTGCCAGCAGCAGGCCCAGGGACAGTCCTAATTCACCCCTCCACTTT. The chain couples TRBV7-9 to TRBJ1-6; 7 positions agree with TRBD1. After removal of 5 bases from V and 6 bases from J, the junction contained 10 bases not matched to a gene. The CDR3 runs to 16 residues. Germline CDR1 and CDR2: SEHNR and FQNEAQ (reference sequence). Combining the CDR3 with reference TRBV7-9 and TRBJ1-6 gives the whole variable domain DTGVSQNPRHKITKRGQNVTFRCDPISEHNRLYWYRQTLGQGPEFLTYFQNEAQLEKSRLLSDRFSAERPKGSFSTLEIQRTEQGDSAMYLCASSRPRDSPNSPLHFGNGTRLTVT.

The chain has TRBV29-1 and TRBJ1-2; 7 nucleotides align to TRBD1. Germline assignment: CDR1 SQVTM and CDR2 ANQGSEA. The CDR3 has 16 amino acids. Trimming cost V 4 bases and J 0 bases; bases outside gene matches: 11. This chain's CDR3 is CSVGQGETTTNYGYTF. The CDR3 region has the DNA TGCAGCGTTGGACAGGGTGAAACAACCACTAACTATGGCTACACCTTC.

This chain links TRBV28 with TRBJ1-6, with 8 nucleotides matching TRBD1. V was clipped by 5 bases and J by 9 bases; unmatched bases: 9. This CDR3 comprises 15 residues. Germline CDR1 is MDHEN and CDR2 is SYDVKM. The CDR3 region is CASSLTGGGSSPLHF. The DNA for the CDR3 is TGTGCCAGCAGTCTAACAGGGGGAGGCAGTTCACCCCTCCACTTT.

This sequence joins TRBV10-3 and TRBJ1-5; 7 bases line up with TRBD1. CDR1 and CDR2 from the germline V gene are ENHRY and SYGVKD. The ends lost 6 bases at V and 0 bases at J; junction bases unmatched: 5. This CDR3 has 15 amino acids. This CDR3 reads CAISPTGSSNQPQHF. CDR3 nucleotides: TGTGCCATCAGCCCGACAGGGAGTAGCAATCAGCCCCAGCATTTT.

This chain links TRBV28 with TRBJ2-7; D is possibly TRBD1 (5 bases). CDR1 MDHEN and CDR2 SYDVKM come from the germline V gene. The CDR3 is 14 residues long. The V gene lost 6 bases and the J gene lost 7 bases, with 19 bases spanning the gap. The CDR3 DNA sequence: TGTGCCAGCAGCTCAGGGTGGCCGTGGCTGGAGCAGTACTTC. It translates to CASSSGWPWLEQYF.

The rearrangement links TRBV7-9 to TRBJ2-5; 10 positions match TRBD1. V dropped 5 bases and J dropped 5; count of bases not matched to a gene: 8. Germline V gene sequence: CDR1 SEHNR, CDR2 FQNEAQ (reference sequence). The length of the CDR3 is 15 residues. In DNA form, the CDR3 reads TGTGCCAGCAGCCCCCGACAGGGGGCTTGGGAGACCCAGTACTTC. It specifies CASSPRQGAWETQYF.

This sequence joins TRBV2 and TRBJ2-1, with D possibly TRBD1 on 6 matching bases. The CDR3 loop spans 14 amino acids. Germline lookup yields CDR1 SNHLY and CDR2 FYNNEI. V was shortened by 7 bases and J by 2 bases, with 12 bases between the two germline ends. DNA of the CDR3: TGTGCCAGCACAAGGGGGTTCACCTACAATGAGCAGTTCTTC. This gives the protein CASTRGFTYNEQFF.

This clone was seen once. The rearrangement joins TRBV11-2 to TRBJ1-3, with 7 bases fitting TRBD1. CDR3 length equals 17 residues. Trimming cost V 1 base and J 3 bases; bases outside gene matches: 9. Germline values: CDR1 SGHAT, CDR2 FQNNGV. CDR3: CASSLGSQGSYGNTIYF. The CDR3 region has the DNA TGTGCCAGCAGCTTAGGCTCACAGGGGTCGTATGGAAACACCATATATTTT.

The CDR3 loop is CASSKGLAGGYNEQFF. The DNA for the CDR3 is TGTGCCAGCAGCAAGGGACTAGCGGGGGGATACAATGAGCAGTTCTTC. This sequence joins TRBV11-1 and TRBJ2-1; 15 nucleotides match TRBD2. V lost 5 bases and J lost 4; bases outside the gene matches: 3. The CDR3 is 16 residues long. Germline assignment: CDR1 SGHAT and CDR2 FQDESV (reference sequence).

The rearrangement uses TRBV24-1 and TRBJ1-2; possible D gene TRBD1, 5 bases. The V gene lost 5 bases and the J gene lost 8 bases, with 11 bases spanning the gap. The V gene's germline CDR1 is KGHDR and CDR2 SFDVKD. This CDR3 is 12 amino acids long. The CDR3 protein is CATSVGGGGYTF. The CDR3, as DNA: TGTGCCACCAGTGTTGGGGGAGGCGGCTACACCTTC.

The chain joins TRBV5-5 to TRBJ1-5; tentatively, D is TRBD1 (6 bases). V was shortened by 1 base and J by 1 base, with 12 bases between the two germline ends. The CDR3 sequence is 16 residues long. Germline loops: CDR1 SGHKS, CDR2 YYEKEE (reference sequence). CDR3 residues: CASSLLGGDSNQPQHF. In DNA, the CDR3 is TGTGCCAGCAGCTTGTTAGGGGGGGACAGCAATCAGCCCCAGCATTTT. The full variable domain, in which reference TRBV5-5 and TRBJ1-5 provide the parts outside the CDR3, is DAGVTQSPTHLIKTRGQQVTLRCSPISGHKSVSWYQQVLGQGPQFIFQYYEKEERGRGNFPDRFSARQFPNYSSELNVNALLLGDSALYLCASSLLGGDSNQPQHFGDGTRLSIL.

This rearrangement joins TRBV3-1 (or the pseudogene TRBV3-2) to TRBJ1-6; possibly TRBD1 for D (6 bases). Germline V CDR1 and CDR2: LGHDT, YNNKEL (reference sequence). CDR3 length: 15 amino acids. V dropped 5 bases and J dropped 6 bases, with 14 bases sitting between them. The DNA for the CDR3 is TGTGCCAGCAGCAAAAGACAGGAGAGTAATTCACCCCTCCACTTT. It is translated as CASSKRQESNSPLHF.

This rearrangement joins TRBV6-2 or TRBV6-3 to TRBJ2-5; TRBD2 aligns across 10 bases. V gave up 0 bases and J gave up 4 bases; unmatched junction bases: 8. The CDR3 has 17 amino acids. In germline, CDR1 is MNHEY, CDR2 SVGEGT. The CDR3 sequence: CASSYSRASGGRETQYF. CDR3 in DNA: TGTGCCAGCAGTTACTCGAGGGCTAGCGGGGGACGAGAGACCCAGTACTTC.